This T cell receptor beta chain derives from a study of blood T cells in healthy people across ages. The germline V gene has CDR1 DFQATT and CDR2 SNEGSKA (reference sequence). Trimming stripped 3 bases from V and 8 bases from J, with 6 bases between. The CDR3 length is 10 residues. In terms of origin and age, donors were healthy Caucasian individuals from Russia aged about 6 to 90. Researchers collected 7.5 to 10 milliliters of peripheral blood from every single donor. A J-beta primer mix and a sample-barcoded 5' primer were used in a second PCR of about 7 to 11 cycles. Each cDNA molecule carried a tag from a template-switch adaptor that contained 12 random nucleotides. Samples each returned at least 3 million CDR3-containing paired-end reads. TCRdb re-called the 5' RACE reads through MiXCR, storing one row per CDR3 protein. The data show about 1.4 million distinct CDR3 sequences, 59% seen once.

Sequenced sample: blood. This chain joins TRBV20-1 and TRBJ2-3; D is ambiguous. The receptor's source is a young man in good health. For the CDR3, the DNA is TGCAGTGCTAGCCCCGGTACGCAGTATTTT. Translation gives CSASPGTQYF.